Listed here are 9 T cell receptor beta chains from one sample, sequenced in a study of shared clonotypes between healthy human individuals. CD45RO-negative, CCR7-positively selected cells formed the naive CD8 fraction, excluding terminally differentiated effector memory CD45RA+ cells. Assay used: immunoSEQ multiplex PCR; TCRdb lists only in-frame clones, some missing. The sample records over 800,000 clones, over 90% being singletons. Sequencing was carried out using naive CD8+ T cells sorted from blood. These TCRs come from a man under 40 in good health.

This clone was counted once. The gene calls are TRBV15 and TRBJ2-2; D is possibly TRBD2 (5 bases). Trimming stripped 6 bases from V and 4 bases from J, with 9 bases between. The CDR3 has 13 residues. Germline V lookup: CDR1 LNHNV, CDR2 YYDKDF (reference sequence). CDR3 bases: TGTGCCACCAGTCTAGCTGGCACCGGGGAGCTGTTTTTT. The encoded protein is CATSLAGTGELFF.

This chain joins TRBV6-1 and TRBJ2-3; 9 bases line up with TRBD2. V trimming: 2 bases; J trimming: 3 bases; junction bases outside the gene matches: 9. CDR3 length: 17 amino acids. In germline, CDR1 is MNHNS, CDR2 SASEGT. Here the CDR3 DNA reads TGTGCCAGCAGTGAAATAGGGACTAGCTTTTTTACAGATACGCAGTATTTT. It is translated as CASSEIGTSFFTDTQYF.

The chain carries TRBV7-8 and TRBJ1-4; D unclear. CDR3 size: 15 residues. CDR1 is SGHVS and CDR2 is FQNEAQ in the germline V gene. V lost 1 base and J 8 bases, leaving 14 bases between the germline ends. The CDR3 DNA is TGTGCCAGCAGCTTAGGGCCCAGCCACTTGGAAAAACTGTTTTTT. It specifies CASSLGPSHLEKLFF.

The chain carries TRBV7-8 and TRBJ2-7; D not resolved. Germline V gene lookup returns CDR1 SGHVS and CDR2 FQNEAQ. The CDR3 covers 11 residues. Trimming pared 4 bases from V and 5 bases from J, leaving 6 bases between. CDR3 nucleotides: TGTGCCAGCAGCTCCCCCCACGAGCAGTACTTC. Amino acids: CASSSPHEQYF.

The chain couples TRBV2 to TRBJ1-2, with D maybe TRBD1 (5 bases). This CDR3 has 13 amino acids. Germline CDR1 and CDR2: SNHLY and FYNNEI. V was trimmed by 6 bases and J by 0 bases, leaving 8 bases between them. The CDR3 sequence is CASSGTANYGYTF. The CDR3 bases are TGTGCCAGCAGCGGGACGGCTAACTATGGCTACACCTTC.

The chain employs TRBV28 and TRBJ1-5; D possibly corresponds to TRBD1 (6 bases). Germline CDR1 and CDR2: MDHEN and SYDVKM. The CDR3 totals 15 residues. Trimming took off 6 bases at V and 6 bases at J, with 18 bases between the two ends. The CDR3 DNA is TGTGCCAGCAGCCCCCGGGGGGCGGCGGGTCAGCCCCAGCATTTT. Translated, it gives CASSPRGAAGQPQHF.

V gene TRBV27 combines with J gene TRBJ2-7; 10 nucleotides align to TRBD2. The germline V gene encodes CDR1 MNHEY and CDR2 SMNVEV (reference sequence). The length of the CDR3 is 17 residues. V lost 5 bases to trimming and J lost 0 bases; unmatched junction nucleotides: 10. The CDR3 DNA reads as TGTGCCAGCAGTCTACGTGGACTAGCGGAGATCTCCTACGAGCAGTACTTC. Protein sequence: CASSLRGLAEISYEQYF.

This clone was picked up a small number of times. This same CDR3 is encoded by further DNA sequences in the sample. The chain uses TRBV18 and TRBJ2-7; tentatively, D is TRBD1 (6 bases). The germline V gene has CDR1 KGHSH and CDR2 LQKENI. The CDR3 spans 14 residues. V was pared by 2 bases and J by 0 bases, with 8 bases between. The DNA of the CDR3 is TGTGCCAGCTCACCAGGACAGAGCTCCTACGAGCAGTACTTC. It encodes CASSPGQSSYEQYF.

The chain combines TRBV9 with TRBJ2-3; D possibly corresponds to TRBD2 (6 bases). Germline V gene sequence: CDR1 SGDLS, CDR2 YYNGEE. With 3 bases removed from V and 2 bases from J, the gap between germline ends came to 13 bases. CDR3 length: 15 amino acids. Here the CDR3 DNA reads TGTGCCAGCAGCGCGGAGGGAATGCCCACAGATACGCAGTATTTT. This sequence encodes CASSAEGMPTDTQYF.